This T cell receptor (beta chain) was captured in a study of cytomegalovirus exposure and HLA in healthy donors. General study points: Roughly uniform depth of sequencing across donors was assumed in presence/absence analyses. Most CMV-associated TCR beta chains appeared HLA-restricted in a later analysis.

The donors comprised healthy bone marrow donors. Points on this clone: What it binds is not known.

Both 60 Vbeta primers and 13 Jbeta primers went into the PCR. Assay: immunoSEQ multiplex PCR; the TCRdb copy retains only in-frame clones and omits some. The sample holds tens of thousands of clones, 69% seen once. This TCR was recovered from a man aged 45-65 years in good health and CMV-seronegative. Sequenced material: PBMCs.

The CDR3 DNA reads TGTGCCAGCAGCCAAGAGGCGGGGGGCTGGGAGCTGTTTTTT. This gives the protein CASSQEAGGWELFF. This rearrangement joins TRBV4-2 to TRBJ2-2; TRBD2 matches at 8 bases. Germline V lookup: CDR1 LGHNA, CDR2 YNFKEQ. The CDR3 is 14 residues long. The V and J ends lost 0 bases and 9 bases, in that order; junction bases with no gene match: 3.